Included here is one T cell receptor (beta chain) sequence, with context. Enrolment of Seattle patients took place during active infection, and they were followed longitudinally. The data are from a study of blood T cell repertoires in COVID-19. Study details: There were acute and convalescent COVID-19 samples, and they came from the United States, Italy and Spain. T cells, B-cell-depleted T cells, or PBMCs supplied cDNA or gDNA.

The length of the CDR3 is 18 residues. V gave up 5 bases and J gave up 7 bases; unmatched junction bases: 13. Germline CDR1 SGHTA, CDR2 FQGNSA. TCRdb's table, derived via immunoSEQ multiplex PCR, lists solely in-frame clones and lacks some. The sample holds 85,000 to 120,000 clones, about three quarters seen once. The rearrangement uses TRBV7-2 and TRBJ2-1, with 14 bases lining up with TRBD2. Material: peripheral blood. This clonotype originated in a man at least 80 years old with COVID-19, enrolled during active disease. CDR3 in amino acids: CASSPFRLAGGPWNEQFF. The CDR3 DNA sequence: TGTGCCAGCAGCCCCTTTAGACTAGCGGGAGGGCCTTGGAATGAGCAGTTCTTC. The variable domain in full, completed from reference TRBV7-2 and TRBJ2-1, reads GAGVSQSPSNKVTEKGKDVELRCDPISGHTALYWYRQSLGQGLEFLIYFQGNSAPDKSGLPSDRFSAERTGGSVSTLTIQRTQQEDSAVYLCASSPFRLAGGPWNEQFFGPGTRLTVL.